This is a list of T cell receptor beta chains from one sample in a study of T cell repertoires in cytomegalovirus infection. TCRdb re-called the reads through MiXCR, storing one row per CDR3 protein. The data show about 920,000 distinct CDR3 sequences, under 40% seen once. Their recognized antigens are unknown. The sequencing used cultured CD8+ T cells from PBMCs, collected from culture after CMV antigen stimulation. The receptors here all came from a human donor in good health (CMV status not recorded). Some clones in this sample may be carry-over from other donors' samples. The CDR3 runs from the conserved cysteine through the conserved F or W. D genes are given only for firm matches. Only some rows state a clone size, as once, few, many or a class for expanded clones.

TRBV7-8	15	many	NA	TRBJ1-5	TGTGCCAGCAGCCCTGGGGAGGTGGCCTGGCAGCCCCAGCATTTT	CASSPGEVAWQPQHF
TRBV4-2	15	NA	TRBD2	TRBJ2-7	TGTGCCAGCAGCCAAGAGGAGACTAGCAGCTACGAGCAGTACTTC	CASSQEETSSYEQYF
TRBV24-1	11	NA	NA	TRBJ2-1	TGTGCCACCAGTTCGACAAATGAGCAGTTCTTC	CATSSTNEQFF
TRBV11-3	15	few	NA	TRBJ2-3	TGTGCCAGCAGCTCGTGGGGGGGGCTTACAGATACGCAGTATTTT	CASSSWGGLTDTQYF
TRBV15	13	NA	NA	TRBJ2-7	TGTGCCACCAGCAGAGATCGCATGGGCGAGCAGTACTTC	CATSRDRMGEQYF
TRBV11-3	18	NA	NA	TRBJ2-3	TGTGCCAGCAGCTCGAGGGATCACTCCGGGAGTAACACAGATACGCAGTATTTT	CASSSRDHSGSNTDTQYF
TRBV6-2/TRBV6-3	15	NA	NA	TRBJ2-3	TGTGCCAGCAGTCACCCGGGACTCGTCACAGATACGCAGTATTTT	CASSHPGLVTDTQYF
TRBV2	16	NA	NA	TRBJ1-5	TGTGCCAGCAGTGAATGGGCAGCTCCTATCAATCAGCCCCAGCATTTT	CASSEWAAPINQPQHF
TRBV25-1	13	NA	NA	TRBJ1-1	TGTGCCAGCAACTTAGCACGGGGCACTGAAGCTTTCTTT	CASNLARGTEAFF
TRBV4-2	13	NA	NA	TRBJ2-1	TGTGCCAGCAGCCATGGGGGAAGGAATGAGCAGTTCTTC	CASSHGGRNEQFF
TRBV7-9	16	NA	NA	TRBJ2-2	TGTGCCAGCAGCGCACCCGTGACCGCGAGTACCGGGGAGCTGTTTTTT	CASSAPVTASTGELFF
TRBV6-1	12	NA	NA	TRBJ2-2	TGTGTCACCATATCGGGGACCGGGGAGCTGTTTTTT	CVTISGTGELFF
TRBV6-2/TRBV6-3	13	NA	TRBD1	TRBJ1-6	TGTGCCAGCAGTCCGGACAGGTCTTCACCCCTCCACTTT	CASSPDRSSPLHF
TRBV4-1	13	NA	NA	TRBJ2-1	TGCGCCAGCAGCCACGAGCCGGGACAAGAGCAGTTCTTC	CASSHEPGQEQFF
TRBV10-3	15	few	TRBD2	TRBJ2-3	TGTGCCATCAGTTCGAGCGGGGCTTACACAGATACGCAGTATTTT	CAISSSGAYTDTQYF
TRBV7-6	15	many	TRBD2	TRBJ2-3	TGTGCCAGCAGCTTGCCCCGCGGGGGGGAAGATACGCAGTATTTT	CASSLPRGGEDTQYF
TRBV28	11	NA	NA	TRBJ1-5	TGTGCCAGCAGTTTGAGTCAGCCCCAGCATTTT	CASSLSQPQHF
TRBV27	16	few	NA	TRBJ1-1	TGTGCCAGCAGTTTATTGGGGGGCAGTCTATACACTGAAGCTTTCTTT	CASSLLGGSLYTEAFF
TRBV12-3/TRBV12-4	16	few	NA	TRBJ2-2	TGTGCCAGCAGTCTCAGGGCGGGGCGGTGGAGCGGGGAGCTGTTTTTT	CASSLRAGRWSGELFF
TRBV15	15	few	NA	TRBJ2-1	TGTGCCACCAGCTACAGGGCGGGGGTACACAATGAGCAGTTCTTC	CATSYRAGVHNEQFF
TRBV7-9	14	NA	NA	TRBJ2-3	TGTGCCAGCAGCTTCGACAGGTCCGGAGATACGCAGTATTTT	CASSFDRSGDTQYF
TRBV4-2	15	NA	TRBD2	TRBJ2-5	TGTGCCAGCAGCACCATACTAGCGGAGCAAGAGACCCAGTACTTC	CASSTILAEQETQYF
TRBV7-6	14	many	NA	TRBJ1-5	TGTGCCAGCAGCAAAGGGGCAGGGTCTCAGCCCCAGCATTTT	CASSKGAGSQPQHF
TRBV19	17	once	NA	TRBJ2-5	TGTGCCAGTAGTAAGAACCATCAGGGTCTGGAGCTGGAGACCCAGTACTTC	CASSKNHQGLELETQYF
TRBV9	14	NA	TRBD1	TRBJ1-1	TGTGCCAGCAGCCCATCCGGAGCAGGGGGTGAAGCTTTCTTT	CASSPSGAGGEAFF
TRBV28	16	few	NA	TRBJ1-1	TGTGCCAGCAGTTTCAGGAGGCGGGGAATGAACACTGAAGCTTTCTTT	CASSFRRRGMNTEAFF
TRBV7-6	13	NA	TRBD2	TRBJ2-1	TGTGCCAGCAGCTCGGGACTAGCGGATGAGCAGTTCTTC	CASSSGLADEQFF
TRBV6-2/TRBV6-3	15	few	NA	TRBJ1-5	TGTGCCAGCAGAGGAATACGAGGTAGCAATCAGCCCCAGCATTTT	CASRGIRGSNQPQHF
TRBV20-1	17	many	TRBD2	TRBJ2-3	TGCAGTGCTAGGGGGACTAGCGGGGGTCTCTTCCCAGATACGCAGTATTTT	CSARGTSGGLFPDTQYF
TRBV12-3/TRBV12-4	14	many	NA	TRBJ1-4	TGTGCCAGCAGTTTACTGGAAGGGACAGAAAAACTGTTTTTT	CASSLLEGTEKLFF
TRBV27	14	NA	NA	TRBJ2-3	TGTGCCAGCAACATGGGGCTTGGCACAGATACGCAGTATTTT	CASNMGLGTDTQYF
TRBV6-5	17	few	NA	TRBJ1-2	TGTGCCAGCAGTTACGACGGAAGAACAGGCCTTTCCTATGGCTACACCTTC	CASSYDGRTGLSYGYTF
TRBV27	16	few	NA	TRBJ1-5	TGTGCCAGCAGTTTATCACAGGTCTATAGCAATCAGCCCCAGCATTTT	CASSLSQVYSNQPQHF
TRBV5-6	18	few	NA	TRBJ2-3	TGTGCCAGCAGCTTGGGCCCCCTAGCGTACATTGGCGCAGATACGCAGTATTTT	CASSLGPLAYIGADTQYF
TRBV7-9	14	NA	NA	TRBJ1-4	TGTGCCAGCAGCTTTGAACAGGCCTATGAAAAACTGTTTTTT	CASSFEQAYEKLFF
TRBV5-5	14	NA	NA	TRBJ2-7	TGTGCCAGCAGCTTCCGCGGGGTCACGTACGAGCAGTACTTC	CASSFRGVTYEQYF
TRBV29-1	12	NA	NA	TRBJ2-1	TGCAGCGTTGAGGGTCTGATCCCAGGGCAGTTCTTC	CSVEGLIPGQFF
TRBV11-2	15	NA	NA	TRBJ1-2	TGTGCCAGCAGCTTAGAGGTGGCAGTAAACTATGGCTACACCTTC	CASSLEVAVNYGYTF
TRBV6-2/TRBV6-3	15	few	NA	TRBJ2-5	TGTGCCAGCAGTTACCCCTCCGGGACACAAGAGACCCAGTACTTC	CASSYPSGTQETQYF
TRBV12-3/TRBV12-4	21	NA	TRBD2	TRBJ2-2	TGTGCCAGCAGTTTAGTAGCGGGGGGGCTTATATCCACAATGCGGCCCGGGGAGCTGTTTTTT	CASSLVAGGLISTMRPGELFF
TRBV7-2	15	many	NA	TRBJ2-1	TGTGCCAGCAGCTACCTTGGGCGACCCTACAATGAGCAGTTCTTC	CASSYLGRPYNEQFF
TRBV7-4	15	NA	NA	TRBJ2-2	TGTGCCAGCAGCTCCTCTGGGTCTCTGACCGGGGAGCTGTTTTTT	CASSSSGSLTGELFF
TRBV12-3/TRBV12-4	16	NA	NA	TRBJ2-1	TGTGCCAGCAGTTTTCACGGGGGGCCTTCTTTCGGTGAGCAGTTCTTC	CASSFHGGPSFGEQFF
TRBV7-8	15	few	TRBD1	TRBJ1-2	TGTGCCAGCACCCTAAACCCGCGGACAGGTATTGGTGCCGCCTTC	CASTLNPRTGIGAAF
TRBV20-1	14	once	NA	TRBJ1-3	TGCAGTGCTACTCCCGACACAGGGTCCTCGGAGAGGTATTTT	CSATPDTGSSERYF
TRBV5-3	17	few	TRBD1	TRBJ1-1	TGTGCCAGCAGCTTGTACCAGGGGGCGATGACGAACACTGAAGCTTTCTTT	CASSLYQGAMTNTEAFF
TRBV12-3/TRBV12-4	14	NA	NA	TRBJ2-3	TGTGCCAGCAGTTTAAGCGGGCCAGAAGATACGCAGTATTTT	CASSLSGPEDTQYF
TRBV20-1	15	few	TRBD1	TRBJ2-2	TGCAGTGCTAGAGATGGGACAGGGCGATCCGGGGAGCTGTTTTTT	CSARDGTGRSGELFF
TRBV10-3	17	NA	NA	TRBJ2-3	TGTGCCATCAGTGAGTCGCTGGGAGCAACTAGCACAGATACGCAGTATTTT	CAISESLGATSTDTQYF
TRBV27	14	few	NA	TRBJ1-1	TGTGCCAGCAGTTTATTACCCGGGACATTCGAAGCTTTCTTT	CASSLLPGTFEAFF
TRBV7-9	15	many	TRBD2	TRBJ2-5	TGTGCCAGCAGCTTTCCGGGACTAGCAGGAGAGACCCAGTACTTC	CASSFPGLAGETQYF
TRBV12-3/TRBV12-4	13	few	NA	TRBJ2-5	TGTGCCAGCAGTCCGCAGTACCAAGAGACCCAGTACTTC	CASSPQYQETQYF
TRBV27	12	NA	TRBD2	TRBJ2-1	TGTGCCACTAATGGGGAGGGAGGGGAGCAGTTCTTC	CATNGEGGEQFF
TRBV2	13	few	TRBD1	TRBJ2-2	TGTGCCAGCACAGGGGGCTACACCGGGGAGCTGTTTTTT	CASTGGYTGELFF
TRBV4-2	17	few	NA	TRBJ2-2	TGTGCCAGCAGCCACGCCGGGACCCTGGGGGGCACCGGGGAGCTGTTTTTT	CASSHAGTLGGTGELFF
TRBV6-5	15	NA	NA	TRBJ2-7	TGTGCCAGCAGTTACTATAGCGGGCGGGGGCCAGAGCAGTACTTC	CASSYYSGRGPEQYF
TRBV6-6	12	NA	NA	TRBJ2-7	TGTGCCAGCAAACAGGGTCCAGGCGAGCAGTACTTC	CASKQGPGEQYF
TRBV19	16	few	NA	TRBJ1-1	TGTGCCAGTAGTCCGTCGGTCCTTAACATGAACACTGAAGCTTTCTTT	CASSPSVLNMNTEAFF